This is a list of T cell receptor beta chains from one sample in a study of cytomegalovirus exposure and HLA in healthy donors. Method: immunoSEQ multiplex PCR; TCRdb's copy keeps in-frame clones and lacks some. The sample has more than 120,000 clones; 82% are singletons. Sequencing was performed on PBMCs. These receptors were taken from a male donor in good health and CMV-seronegative. CDR3s include the opening cysteine and the closing phenylalanine or tryptophan. D genes are given only for firm matches. Only some rows state a clone size, as once, few, many or a class for expanded clones.

clone_size	d_call	j_call	v_call	cdr3_nt	cdr3_aa
NA	NA	TRBJ2-2	TRBV7-3	TGTGCCAGCAGCGCCCAGTTCGGGGCGAACACCGGGGAGCTGTTTTTT	CASSAQFGANTGELFF
few	NA	TRBJ2-2	TRBV9	TGTGCCAGCAATCCAGGGTCGAACACCGGGGAGCTGTTTTTT	CASNPGSNTGELFF
NA	NA	TRBJ2-7	TRBV4-3	TGCGCCAGCAGCCAAGATCGGGGAGAGCCAGAGCAGTACTTC	CASSQDRGEPEQYF
NA	NA	TRBJ1-2	TRBV4-3	TGCGCCAGCAGCCAACAGGGGTCCGCCTATGGCTACACCTTC	CASSQQGSAYGYTF
once	TRBD2	TRBJ2-7	TRBV13	TGTGCCAGCAGCCCGGGACTAGCGGGTCTGGTTGGGTACGAGCAGTACTTC	CASSPGLAGLVGYEQYF
once	TRBD1	TRBJ1-4	TRBV4-3	TGCGCCAGCAGCCAAGGGGAGAGACAGGGGTATGAAAAACTGTTTTTT	CASSQGERQGYEKLFF
NA	NA	TRBJ1-2	TRBV19	TGTGCCAGTAGTAGGACAGTTTCTGCGGGGGGCACAAACTATGGCTACACCTTC	CASSRTVSAGGTNYGYTF
few	NA	TRBJ2-2	TRBV19	TGTGCCAGTAGTGTACAGGGAAGAGGGGAGCTGTTTTTT	CASSVQGRGELFF
NA	TRBD2	TRBJ2-3	TRBV5-4	TGTGCCGGGGGGGGTGGCACCCACACAGATACGCAGTATTTT	CAGGGGTHTDTQYF
NA	NA	TRBJ1-4	TRBV10-3	TGTGCCATCTCGGCGGGGGACACTTCTAATGAAAAACTGTTTTTT	CAISAGDTSNEKLFF
NA	NA	TRBJ1-1	TRBV18	TGTGCCAGCTCACCACGGCCCAGGGAGAACACTGAAGCTTTCTTT	CASSPRPRENTEAFF
NA	NA	TRBJ1-1	TRBV9	TGTGCCAGCAGCGCGGGGGACGGGACCAAAGCTTTCTTT	CASSAGDGTKAFF
NA	NA	TRBJ2-2	TRBV15	TGTGCCACCAGCAGAGATCGCGGGTACACCGGGGAGCTGTTTTTT	CATSRDRGYTGELFF
NA	TRBD1	TRBJ1-1	TRBV29-1	TGCAGCGTTGGAACCGGGACAGGGAGTGAAGCTTTCTTT	CSVGTGTGSEAFF
NA	TRBD1	TRBJ2-5	TRBV7-3	TGTGCCAGCAGCTTGGACAGGGGGGAGACCCAGTACTTC	CASSLDRGETQYF
NA	TRBD1	TRBJ1-3	TRBV6-5	TGTGCCAGCAGTAGACAGGGTAGCTCTGGAAACACCATATATTTT	CASSRQGSSGNTIYF
NA	TRBD1	TRBJ2-7	TRBV9	TGTGCCAGCAGCGCGGGACAGAAAGGTTACGAGCAGTACTTC	CASSAGQKGYEQYF
NA	TRBD2	TRBJ2-7	TRBV4-1	TGCGCCAGCAGCTCTCTGGGATCTGGGACTAGCGTGATCTACGAGCAGTACTTC	CASSSLGSGTSVIYEQYF
NA	NA	TRBJ1-2	TRBV30	TGTGCCTGGGGTCGGAGCACCTTC	CAWGRSTF
NA	TRBD2	TRBJ2-7	TRBV7-9	TGTGCCAGCAGCTTAGTTACTAGCGGGTACGAGCAGTACTTC	CASSLVTSGYEQYF
once	NA	TRBJ2-7	TRBV7-9	TGTGCCAGCAGCCCAGCGAGGGCGCGTTACGAGCAGTACTTC	CASSPARARYEQYF
NA	NA	TRBJ1-5	TRBV19	TGTGCCAGTAGTATATCTCCGTTAGCCGATCAGCCCCAGCATTTT	CASSISPLADQPQHF
few	TRBD2	TRBJ2-3	TRBV6-1	TGTGCCAGCAGTGAACTAGCGGGAGGTAGCACAGATACGCAGTATTTT	CASSELAGGSTDTQYF
NA	NA	TRBJ2-5	TRBV12-5	TGTGCTAGTGGTTTGGTAATGCGATGGAGGGACCAAGAGACCCAGTACTTC	CASGLVMRWRDQETQYF
NA	NA	TRBJ2-7	TRBV5-5	TGTGCCAGCAGCTCCCCCGTAATCCCCGGCGAGCAGTACTTC	CASSSPVIPGEQYF
NA	NA	TRBJ2-1	TRBV7-3	TGTGCCAGCAGCGAAGGTTTGAGGGGGAATGAGCAGTTCTTC	CASSEGLRGNEQFF
NA	TRBD1	TRBJ1-5	TRBV6-5	TGTGCCAGCAGGGACACCTCAGGGGGGCAGCCCCAGCATTTT	CASRDTSGGQPQHF
NA	TRBD1	TRBJ2-5	TRBV10-3	TGTGCCATCCAAGAACGGACAGGGGATGAGACCCAGTACTTC	CAIQERTGDETQYF
NA	NA	TRBJ2-3	TRBV4-2	TGTGCCAGCAGCCAAATTGATCTGAGCCGACTAGGGACAGATACGCAGTATTTT	CASSQIDLSRLGTDTQYF
NA	NA	TRBJ2-1	TRBV7-3	TGTGCCAGCAGCGCGGAACAGGGAGGGGATGAGCAGTTCTTC	CASSAEQGGDEQFF
few	NA	TRBJ1-1	TRBV28	TGTGCCAGCAGTTTATCGAGGGAAGCTTTCTTT	CASSLSREAFF
NA	TRBD2	TRBJ2-7	TRBV4-2	TGTGCCAGCAGCCAAGAAGGGGGCGGGAGGGACTACGAGCAGTACTTC	CASSQEGGGRDYEQYF
NA	NA	TRBJ2-1	TRBV6-5	TGTGCCAGCAGTACTACCCCTCCTAGAGGCAATGAGCAGTTCTTC	CASSTTPPRGNEQFF
NA	NA	TRBJ2-2	TRBV28	TGTGCCAGCAGTGACTCTGGCGGGGAGCTGTTTTTT	CASSDSGGELFF
NA	TRBD2	TRBJ2-5	TRBV28	TGTGCCAGCACGACTAGCGGGAGGCAAGAGACCCAGTACTTC	CASTTSGRQETQYF
NA	TRBD1	TRBJ1-2	TRBV4-1	TGCGCCAGCAGCCAGGGTGGGGGGACAGGGTTCAGTGGCTACACCTTC	CASSQGGGTGFSGYTF
once	NA	TRBJ2-7	TRBV9	TGTGCCAGCAGCGTAGAGGGGGGCACAGGGGCCTACGAGCAGTACTTC	CASSVEGGTGAYEQYF
NA	TRBD1	TRBJ1-1	TRBV5-5	TGTGCCAGCAGTCTGGACCCGACAGGGGGCACTGAAGCTTTCTTT	CASSLDPTGGTEAFF
NA	TRBD2	TRBJ2-5	TRBV29-1	TGCAGCGCCGCTAGCGGGATAGAGACCCAGTACTTC	CSAASGIETQYF
once	TRBD1	TRBJ1-2	TRBV4-3	TGCGCCAGCAGCCAAGTGGACAGGGGCGCCGGTGGCTACACCTTC	CASSQVDRGAGGYTF
NA	TRBD1	TRBJ2-1	TRBV9	TGTGCCAGCAGCGAGGGGGCCTGGGAGAATGAGCAGTTCTTC	CASSEGAWENEQFF
NA	NA	TRBJ2-7	TRBV4-1	TGCGCCAGCAGCCAAGACGGGTCCTACGAGCAGTACTTC	CASSQDGSYEQYF
NA	TRBD1	TRBJ1-1	TRBV6-1	TGTGCCAGCAGTGACCAGGGGGCGAACACTGAAGCTTTCTTT	CASSDQGANTEAFF
NA	NA	TRBJ2-4	TRBV29-1	TGCAGCGTTGAAGGGCAGGACATTCAGTACTTC	CSVEGQDIQYF
NA	TRBD2	TRBJ2-7	TRBV4-1	TGCGCCAGCAGCTTAAGACTAGCGGGAGCCCACGAGCAGTACTTC	CASSLRLAGAHEQYF
NA	NA	TRBJ1-1	TRBV27	TGTGCCAGCAGTTTCGGCGGGATGAACACTGAAGCTTTCTTT	CASSFGGMNTEAFF
NA	TRBD1	TRBJ2-7	TRBV5-1	TGCGCCAGCAGATTGGGACAGGGCAGAGAAGAGCAGTACTTC	CASRLGQGREEQYF
NA	TRBD2	TRBJ2-7	TRBV5-5	TGTGCCAGCAGCGGAACTAGCGGGAGTAACGAGCAGTACTTC	CASSGTSGSNEQYF
NA	NA	TRBJ1-1	TRBV15	TGTGCCACCAGCACTCCGACAGCTTTGAACACTGAAGCTTTCTTT	CATSTPTALNTEAFF
NA	TRBD1	TRBJ2-7	TRBV4-1	TGCGCCAGCAGCCAACCGACAGGGGGCTTCTACGAGCAGTACTTC	CASSQPTGGFYEQYF
NA	TRBD1	TRBJ1-2	TRBV7-9	TGTGCCAGCAGCCCTAACAGGGGTCGCTCTGTGGGCTATGGCTACACCTTC	CASSPNRGRSVGYGYTF
NA	NA	TRBJ2-3	TRBV13	TGTGCCAGCAGCTTAGAATCGTACACAGATACGCAGTATTTT	CASSLESYTDTQYF
NA	NA	TRBJ1-3	TRBV9	TGTGCCAGCAGCGTAGGCACAAACTCTGGAAACACCATATATTTT	CASSVGTNSGNTIYF
NA	TRBD1	TRBJ1-4	TRBV6-5	TGTGCCAGCAGCTCGGGACAGGGAGGAGAAAAACTGTTTTTT	CASSSGQGGEKLFF